The 21 T cell receptor beta chains presented below share a single source sample, sequenced in a study of T-cell reconstitution after alpha-beta-depleted transplantation in children. The TCRbeta library incorporated unique molecular identifiers. TCRdb re-derived calls from the PCR reads in MiXCR, one entry per CDR3 protein. Of hundreds of thousands of distinct CDR3 sequences in the sample, around 12% were seen once. The material was PBMCs from the stem cell graft donor, obtained from the stem cell graft. All receptors come from a human donor who donated a stem cell graft to a child with combined immunodeficiency.

This clonotype was detected many times. This chain uses TRBV9 with TRBJ2-5; TRBD2 is a possible D gene (6 bases). The V gene lost 0 bases and the J gene lost 5 bases, with 11 bases spanning the gap. CDR3 length: 14 residues. The germline V gene encodes CDR1 SGDLS and CDR2 YYNGEE. The CDR3 nucleotides are TGTGCCAGCAGCGTAGCGGGAGTAGGTGAGACCCAGTACTTC. This translates into CASSVAGVGETQYF.

CDR3 loop: CASSLQGQGQETQYF. CDR3 in DNA: TGTGCCAGCAGCCTTCAAGGCCAGGGGCAAGAGACCCAGTACTTC. The chain joins TRBV4-2 to TRBJ2-5; possibly TRBD1 for D (6 bases). V lost 4 bases and J 2 bases, leaving 14 bases between the germline ends. The germline gives CDR1 LGHNA, CDR2 YNFKEQ. The CDR3 extends over 15 amino acids.

V usage is TRBV29-1 and J usage is TRBJ2-7; TRBD2 aligns across 13 bases. Germline lookup yields CDR1 SQVTM and CDR2 ANQGSEA. V lost 5 bases, J lost 7 bases, and 11 bases stayed unmatched. This CDR3 has 15 amino acids. The DNA of the CDR3 is TGCAGCGTTTGGACTAGCGGGGGTTTTCTAGGGGAGCAGTACTTC. It is translated as CSVWTSGGFLGEQYF.

This clonotype has ten or more counts. The rearrangement links TRBV10-3 to TRBJ2-1; D remains ambiguous. The CDR3 is made up of 16 amino acids. Trimming cost V 0 bases and J 3 bases, with 12 bases left between them. CDR1 is ENHRY, CDR2 SYGVKD, per germline. This CDR3 reads CAISESGFRGYNEQFF. In DNA, the CDR3 is TGTGCCATCAGTGAGTCGGGTTTTCGAGGCTACAATGAGCAGTTCTTC.

This clonotype showed up just a few times. V usage is TRBV3-1 and J usage is TRBJ2-1, with TRBD2 matching over 10 bases. Germline CDR1 and CDR2: LGHDT and YNNKEL (reference sequence). After removal of 2 bases from V and 8 bases from J, the junction contained 3 bases not matched to a gene. CDR3 size: 14 residues. The DNA for the CDR3 is TGTGCCAGCAGCCAAAGGCTAGCGGGAGATGAGCAGTTCTTC. Translating it yields CASSQRLAGDEQFF.

This clonotype was seen at least ten times. The CDR3, as DNA: TGTGCCAGCAGTTACAGGGGACTAGCGGGGATTACAGATACGCAGTATTTT. Translating gives CASSYRGLAGITDTQYF. This rearrangement joins TRBV6-5 to TRBJ2-3; TRBD2 aligns across 13 bases. V shed 2 bases, J shed 3 bases, and the junction held 5 bases outside the gene matches. Looked up from germline, CDR1 is MNHEY and CDR2 is SVGAGI. The CDR3 has 17 amino acids.

The chain uses TRBV27 and TRBJ2-5, with TRBD2 identical over 9 bases. The CDR3 has 16 residues. Germline values: CDR1 MNHEY, CDR2 SMNVEV (reference sequence). The V gene end was trimmed by 3 bases and the J gene end by 1 base; junction bases not matched to a gene: 6. The CDR3 region has the DNA TGTGCCAGCAGTTTTAGGGTAGCGGGAGCCCAAGAGACCCAGTACTTC. It is translated as CASSFRVAGAQETQYF.

This clonotype was seen a handful of times. The CDR3 DNA reads as TGTGCCATCAGTGGAAATTGGACAGGGCGTGCTAGCGGGATCACAGATACGCAGTATTTT. Its protein is CAISGNWTGRASGITDTQYF. This rearrangement joins TRBV10-3 to TRBJ2-3, with D perhaps matching TRBD2 (9 bases). The CDR3 spans 20 residues. Germline V gives CDR1 ENHRY, CDR2 SYGVKD. Trimming removed 4 bases from V and 2 bases from J, with 28 bases in between.

The chain has TRBV28 and TRBJ2-2; 12 bases are a match to TRBD1. Germline CDR1 and CDR2: MDHEN and SYDVKM. The V and J ends lost 4 bases and 4 bases, in that order; junction bases with no gene match: 4. CDR3 length: 16 residues. The CDR3 protein is CASSSGTGGGTGELFF. As DNA, the CDR3 is TGTGCCAGCAGTTCCGGGACAGGGGGCGGCACCGGGGAGCTGTTTTTT.

The genes are TRBV4-3 and TRBJ2-2, with 8 bases aligning to TRBD2. Germline V CDR1 and CDR2: LGHNA, YSLEER. With 1 base clipped from V and 4 bases from J, the junction kept 5 bases outside the gene matches. This CDR3 is built from 16 residues. The CDR3 DNA reads as TGCGCCAGCAGCCAAGCGGGGGGGCGCCTCACCGGGGAGCTGTTTTTT. As protein: CASSQAGGRLTGELFF.

The chain uses TRBV12-3 or TRBV12-4 and TRBJ1-5; weak D call: TRBD1 (5 bases). CDR3 size: 13 residues. Trimming took off 3 bases at V and 11 bases at J, with 14 bases between the two ends. The CDR3 sequence is CASSFSLQAAQHF. The CDR3 nucleotides are TGTGCCAGCAGTTTTTCACTACAGGCGGCCCAGCATTTT.

This clonotype was counted only a few times. The CDR3 DNA reads TGTGCCAGCAGCCTGTTACAACTGTCAGGGATGAGGGAGACCCAGTACTTC. Translated: CASSLLQLSGMRETQYF. The chain recombines TRBV7-2 with TRBJ2-5; D perhaps matches TRBD1 (5 bases). V dropped 5 bases and J dropped 5 bases, with 24 bases sitting between them. Germline CDR1 reads SGHTA; CDR2 reads FQGNSA. The CDR3 contains 17 residues.

This clonotype was observed a few times. This chain joins TRBV4-2 and TRBJ2-1, with TRBD2 identical over 8 bases. J lost 1 base, V lost 1 base, and 3 bases had no gene match. Germline loops: CDR1 LGHNA, CDR2 YNFKEQ. The CDR3 loop spans 16 amino acids. This CDR3 reads CASSQGRGASYNEQFF. CDR3 nucleotides: TGTGCCAGCAGCCAAGGGCGGGGGGCGTCCTACAATGAGCAGTTCTTC.

This sequence joins TRBV5-1 and TRBJ2-7; no definite D call. From germline, CDR1 is SGHRS and CDR2 YFSETQ. V lost 1 base, J lost 2 bases, and 10 bases lay in between. The CDR3 runs to 14 residues. This CDR3 reads CASSLSDNPYEQYF. The CDR3, as DNA: TGCGCCAGCAGCTTGAGCGATAACCCCTACGAGCAGTACTTC.

This clonotype was seen ten or more times. The gene calls are TRBV12-3 or TRBV12-4 and TRBJ2-1; the D is unclear. The CDR3 runs 13 residues. V was pared by 7 bases and J by 7 bases, with 14 bases between. The CDR3 is CASNGQLDNEQFF. The CDR3 DNA is TGTGCCAGCAACGGTCAGCTTGATAATGAGCAGTTCTTC.

This clonotype was seen more than once but under ten times. This chain connects TRBV4-2 to TRBJ2-4; 12 bases fit TRBD2. CDR3 length: 20 residues. The V and J ends lost 5 bases and 2 bases, in that order; junction bases with no gene match: 16. Germline assignment: CDR1 LGHNA and CDR2 YNFKEQ. In nucleotides, the CDR3 is TGTGCCAGCAGCAGATCTTGGGCTAGCGGGGGGGCAGAGTCCAAAAACATTCAGTACTTC. It yields the protein CASSRSWASGGAESKNIQYF.

V and J are TRBV2 and TRBJ2-3; 7 nucleotides align to TRBD1. Trimming cost V 1 base and J 6 bases; bases outside gene matches: 4. Germline CDR1 reads SNHLY; CDR2 reads FYNNEI. This CDR3 contains 14 residues. CDR3 DNA: TGTGCCAGCAGTGAAGGGCAGACAGGGGATACGCAGTATTTT. Amino acids: CASSEGQTGDTQYF.

The chain is built from TRBV29-1 and TRBJ2-3; 7 bases match TRBD1. The J segment lost 0 bases and the V segment lost 4 bases, leaving 4 bases of the junction unmatched. Germline-derived CDR1 and CDR2 are SQVTM and ANQGSEA. The length of the CDR3 is 14 residues. The CDR3 coding sequence is TGCAGCGTTGGTCGACAGGGAAGCACAGATACGCAGTATTTT. Translated: CSVGRQGSTDTQYF.

The V gene is TRBV20-1, the J gene TRBJ2-2; D call uncertain. Germline V lookup: CDR1 DFQATT, CDR2 SNEGSKA (reference sequence). The germline V and J ends were trimmed by 3 bases and 6 bases, with 5 bases remaining between them. This CDR3 is built from 11 residues. The DNA for the CDR3 is TGCAGTGCTAGTAGGGCCGGGGAGCTGTTTTTT. It yields the protein CSASRAGELFF.

This clonotype was seen more than once but under ten times. The chain combines TRBV7-9 with TRBJ2-7, with 10 bases lining up with TRBD2. Per germline, CDR1 SEHNR and CDR2 FQNEAQ (reference sequence). The CDR3 runs to 14 residues. V dropped 5 bases and J dropped 5; count of bases not matched to a gene: 6. CDR3 in DNA: TGTGCCAGCAGCCTACTAGCGGGGATCGACGAGCAGTACTTC. Translation: CASSLLAGIDEQYF.

This clonotype was observed at least ten times. The chain carries TRBV20-1 and TRBJ2-5; D not certain. Per germline, CDR1 DFQATT and CDR2 SNEGSKA (reference sequence). The V and J ends lost 6 bases and 7 bases respectively, with 9 bases between them. This CDR3 contains 10 residues. In DNA, the CDR3 is TGCAGTGCACGAACGGGGACCCAGTACTTC. It codes for CSARTGTQYF.